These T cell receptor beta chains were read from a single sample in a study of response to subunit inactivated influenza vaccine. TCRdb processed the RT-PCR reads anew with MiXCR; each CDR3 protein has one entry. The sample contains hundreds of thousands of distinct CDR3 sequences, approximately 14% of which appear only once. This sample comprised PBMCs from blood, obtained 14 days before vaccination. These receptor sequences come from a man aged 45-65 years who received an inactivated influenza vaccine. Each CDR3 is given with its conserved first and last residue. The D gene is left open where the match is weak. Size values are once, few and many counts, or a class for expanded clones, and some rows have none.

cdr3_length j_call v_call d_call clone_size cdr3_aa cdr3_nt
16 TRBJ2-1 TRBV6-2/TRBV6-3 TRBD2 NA CASSSQGLAGLNEQFF TGTGCCAGCAGTTCCCAAGGACTAGCGGGATTAAATGAGCAGTTCTTC
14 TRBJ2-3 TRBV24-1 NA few CATSRSHSTDTQYF TGTGCCACCAGTCGGTCCCACAGCACAGATACGCAGTATTTT
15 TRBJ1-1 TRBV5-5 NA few CASSARVEGYTEAFF TGTGCCAGCAGCGCCCGAGTAGAGGGGTACACTGAAGCTTTCTTT
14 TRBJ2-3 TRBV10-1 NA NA CASSESMGADTQYF TGCGCCAGCAGTGAGTCGATGGGGGCAGATACGCAGTATTTT
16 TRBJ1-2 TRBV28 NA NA CASSFEGPGGIYGYTF TGTGCCAGCAGTTTTGAGGGCCCAGGAGGGATCTATGGCTACACCTTC
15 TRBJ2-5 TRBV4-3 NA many CASSQGLAEQETQYF TGCGCCAGCAGCCAAGGGTTAGCGGAGCAAGAGACCCAGTACTTC
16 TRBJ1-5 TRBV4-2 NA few CASSQDVRGGNQPQHF TGTGCCAGCAGCCAAGATGTCCGGGGAGGCAATCAGCCCCAGCATTTT
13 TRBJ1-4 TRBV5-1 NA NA CASSLLSDEKLFF TGCGCCAGCAGCTTGCTCAGCGATGAAAAACTGTTTTTT
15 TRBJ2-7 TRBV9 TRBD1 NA CASSVTGTGLEEQYF TGTGCCAGCAGCGTAACCGGGACAGGGCTTGAGGAGCAGTACTTC
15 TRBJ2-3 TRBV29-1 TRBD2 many CSAGLAGGQADTQYF TGCAGCGCCGGACTAGCGGGAGGGCAAGCAGATACGCAGTATTTT
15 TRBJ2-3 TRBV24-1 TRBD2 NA CATSTSGVVGDTQYF TGTGCCACCAGCACCAGCGGGGTCGTTGGAGATACGCAGTATTTT
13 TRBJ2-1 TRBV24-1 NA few CATSDPGTDQQFF TGTGCCACCAGTGATCCAGGGACGGATCAGCAGTTCTTC
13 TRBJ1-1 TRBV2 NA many CASTSGEGTEAFF TGTGCCAGCACGAGCGGGGAGGGTACTGAAGCTTTCTTT
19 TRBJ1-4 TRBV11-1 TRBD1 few CASSAGTRDRASESEKLFF TGTGCCAGCAGCGCGGGGACCCGGGACAGGGCTTCAGAGAGTGAAAAACTGTTTTTT
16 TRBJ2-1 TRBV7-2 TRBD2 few CASSLSGGALGNEQFF TGTGCCAGCAGCTTGAGCGGGGGGGCCCTGGGGAATGAGCAGTTCTTC
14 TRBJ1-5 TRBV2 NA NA CASRTRDSNQPQHF TGTGCCAGCAGGACTCGGGACAGCAATCAGCCCCAGCATTTT
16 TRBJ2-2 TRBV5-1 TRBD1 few CASSLSGTANTGELFF TGCGCCAGCAGCTTGTCCGGGACAGCGAACACCGGGGAGCTGTTTTTT
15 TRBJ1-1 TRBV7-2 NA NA CASSLDGGPSTEAFF TGTGCCAGCAGCTTAGATGGGGGCCCTAGCACTGAAGCTTTCTTT
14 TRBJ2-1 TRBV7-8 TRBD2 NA CASSLGGRRGEQFF TGTGCCAGCAGCTTGGGGGGGAGGCGAGGTGAGCAGTTCTTC
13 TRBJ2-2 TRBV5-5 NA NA CASSWVREGELFF TGTGCCAGCAGCTGGGTGCGGGAAGGGGAGCTGTTTTTT
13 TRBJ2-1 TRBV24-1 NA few CATSSRIRGEQFF TGTGCCACCAGTAGCCGGATCCGGGGGGAGCAGTTCTTC
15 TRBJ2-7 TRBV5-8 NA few CASSFIGTFSYEQYF TGTGCCAGCAGCTTCATCGGGACCTTCTCCTACGAGCAGTACTTC
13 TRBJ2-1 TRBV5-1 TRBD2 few CASRTSPLSEQFF TGCGCCAGCAGGACTAGCCCTCTGAGTGAGCAGTTCTTC
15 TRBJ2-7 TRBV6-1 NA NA CASKLPTYTSYEQYF TGTGCCAGCAAACTACCGACATACACCTCCTACGAGCAGTACTTC
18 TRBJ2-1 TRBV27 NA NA CASTTLYGAGTRMGEQFF TGTGCCAGCACCACGCTCTATGGGGCAGGGACAAGAATGGGTGAGCAGTTCTTC
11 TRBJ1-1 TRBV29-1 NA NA CSVRGGSEAFF TGCAGCGTTCGGGGGGGTTCTGAAGCTTTCTTT
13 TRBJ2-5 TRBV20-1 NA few CSAAGTVQETQYF TGCAGTGCCGCGGGGACAGTCCAAGAGACCCAGTACTTC
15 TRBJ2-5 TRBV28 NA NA CASSFSITRLETQYF TGTGCCAGCAGTTTCTCAATCACTAGGTTAGAGACCCAGTACTTC
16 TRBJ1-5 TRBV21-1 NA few CASSKKRAVCNQPQHF TGTGCCAGCAGCAAAAAGAGAGCCGTATGCAATCAGCCCCAGCATTTT
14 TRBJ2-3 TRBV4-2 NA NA CASSQDGRQDTQYF TGTGCCAGCAGCCAAGATGGCCGGCAGGATACGCAGTATTTT
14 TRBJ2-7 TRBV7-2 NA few CASSGRSGAYEQYF TGTGCCAGCAGCGGTCGGAGCGGAGCCTACGAGCAGTACTTC
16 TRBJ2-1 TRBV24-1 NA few CATSDMGESSYNEQFF TGTGCCACCAGTGATATGGGGGAAAGCTCCTACAATGAGCAGTTCTTC
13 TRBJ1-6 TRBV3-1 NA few CATRTGSNSPLHF TGTGCCACTAGAACGGGATCTAATTCACCCCTCCACTTT
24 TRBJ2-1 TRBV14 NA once CASSPPTGYFQREFSVQNNNEQFF TGTGCCAGCAGCCCCCCGACAGGGTACTTCCAGCGGGAGTTTTCCGTGCAAAATAACAATGAGCAGTTCTTC
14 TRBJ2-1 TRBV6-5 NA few CASSYSILRAEQFF TGTGCCAGCAGTTACTCGATCCTCCGGGCAGAGCAGTTCTTC
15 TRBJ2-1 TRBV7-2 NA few CASSSVGVSYNEQFF TGTGCCAGCAGCTCCGTGGGGGTCAGCTACAATGAGCAGTTCTTC
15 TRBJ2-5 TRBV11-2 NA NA CASSLRLSSRETQYF TGTGCCAGCAGCTTGAGGCTCAGCTCCCGTGAGACCCAGTACTTC
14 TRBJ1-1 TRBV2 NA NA CASSAELMNTEAFF TGTGCCAGCAGTGCGGAGCTTATGAACACTGAAGCTTTCTTT
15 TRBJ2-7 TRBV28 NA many CASSFVRAGGGGQYF TGTGCCAGCAGTTTCGTGAGGGCTGGGGGCGGTGGGCAGTACTTC
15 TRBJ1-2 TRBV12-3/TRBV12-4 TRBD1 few CASSLGQVINYGYTF TGTGCCAGCAGTCTGGGACAGGTGATTAACTATGGCTACACCTTC
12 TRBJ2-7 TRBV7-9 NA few CASSRPGYEQYF TGTGCCAGCAGCCGACCCGGCTACGAGCAGTACTTC
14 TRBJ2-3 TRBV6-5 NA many CASSYNPVTDTQYF TGTGCCAGCAGTTACAATCCGGTCACAGATACGCAGTATTTT
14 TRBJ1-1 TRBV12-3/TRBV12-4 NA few CASSFRSGGGKAFF TGTGCCAGCAGTTTCAGATCGGGTGGGGGGAAAGCTTTCTTT